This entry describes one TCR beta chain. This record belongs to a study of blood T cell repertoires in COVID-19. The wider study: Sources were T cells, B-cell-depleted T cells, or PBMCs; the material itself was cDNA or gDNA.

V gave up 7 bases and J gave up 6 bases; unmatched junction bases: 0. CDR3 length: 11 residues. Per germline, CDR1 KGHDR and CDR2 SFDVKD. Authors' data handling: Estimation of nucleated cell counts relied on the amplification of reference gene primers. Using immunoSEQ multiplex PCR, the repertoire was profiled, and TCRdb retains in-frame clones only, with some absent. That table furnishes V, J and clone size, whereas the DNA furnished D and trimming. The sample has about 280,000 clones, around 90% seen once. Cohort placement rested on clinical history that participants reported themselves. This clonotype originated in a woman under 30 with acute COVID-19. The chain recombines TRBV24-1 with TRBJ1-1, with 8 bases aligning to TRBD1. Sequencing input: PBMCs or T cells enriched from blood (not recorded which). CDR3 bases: TGTGCCACCAGACAGGGGGCTGAAGCTTTCTTT. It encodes CATRQGAEAFF.